These T cell receptor beta chains were read from a single sample in a study of T cell responses to AZD1222 COVID-19 vaccine. Data came from immunoSEQ multiplex PCR; TCRdb stores just in-frame clones and leaves some out. This table holds 130,000 or so clones, about nine tenths found once. Sample: peripheral blood, taken on day 0 of AZD1222 vaccination. These receptor sequences come from an adult in good health. The CDR3 runs from the conserved cysteine through the conserved F or W. The D gene is left open where the match is weak. A clone size is listed for some rows: how often the clone was seen (once, few, many), or a class if it is expanded.

J gene: TRBJ1-2
V gene: TRBV14
clone size: NA
D gene: NA
CDR3 DNA: TGTGCCAGCAGCCGACAGCTCAGGGATGGCTACACCTTC
CDR3 protein: CASSRQLRDGYTF

J gene: TRBJ1-2
V gene: TRBV6-5
clone size: NA
D gene: TRBD1
CDR3 DNA: TGTGCCAGCAGCAATCCAGGACAGGGCCCTTATGGCTACACCTTC
CDR3 protein: CASSNPGQGPYGYTF

J gene: TRBJ2-1
V gene: TRBV13
clone size: NA
D gene: NA
CDR3 DNA: TGTGCCAGCAGCTTAGGCGTGTCCAGCGGTTACAATGAGCAGTTCTTC
CDR3 protein: CASSLGVSSGYNEQFF

J gene: TRBJ2-1
V gene: TRBV7-9
clone size: once
D gene: NA
CDR3 DNA: TGTGCCAGCAGCCCCCCAAGTGAGCGGGAGCAGTTCTTC
CDR3 protein: CASSPPSEREQFF

J gene: TRBJ2-2
V gene: TRBV5-1
clone size: NA
D gene: NA
CDR3 DNA: TGCGCCAGCAGCTTGGAATGGTACAGCCATGCTGCCGACACCGGGGAGCTGTTTTTT
CDR3 protein: CASSLEWYSHAADTGELFF

J gene: TRBJ2-3
V gene: TRBV5-6
clone size: NA
D gene: NA
CDR3 DNA: TGTGCCAGCAGCTGGTCCGACGCGTCTGGGGTTACGCAGTATTTT
CDR3 protein: CASSWSDASGVTQYF

J gene: TRBJ2-7
V gene: TRBV28
clone size: NA
D gene: TRBD2
CDR3 DNA: TGTGCCAGCAGTTTCTATGGACTAGCGGCAAAATACGAGCAGTACTTC
CDR3 protein: CASSFYGLAAKYEQYF

J gene: TRBJ2-1
V gene: TRBV24-1
clone size: NA
D gene: TRBD2
CDR3 DNA: TGTGCCACCAGTGACCCTACTAGCGGGAGAGGAAATGAGCAGTTCTTC
CDR3 protein: CATSDPTSGRGNEQFF

J gene: TRBJ2-1
V gene: TRBV7-9
clone size: NA
D gene: NA
CDR3 DNA: TGTGCCAGCAGCCCCCCTCCGGCTAGAGTTAAGCAGTTCTTC
CDR3 protein: CASSPPPARVKQFF

J gene: TRBJ2-5
V gene: TRBV18
clone size: once
D gene: TRBD1
CDR3 DNA: TGTGCCAGCTCACCAGGGACAGGGAGGATGGAGACCCAGTACTTC
CDR3 protein: CASSPGTGRMETQYF